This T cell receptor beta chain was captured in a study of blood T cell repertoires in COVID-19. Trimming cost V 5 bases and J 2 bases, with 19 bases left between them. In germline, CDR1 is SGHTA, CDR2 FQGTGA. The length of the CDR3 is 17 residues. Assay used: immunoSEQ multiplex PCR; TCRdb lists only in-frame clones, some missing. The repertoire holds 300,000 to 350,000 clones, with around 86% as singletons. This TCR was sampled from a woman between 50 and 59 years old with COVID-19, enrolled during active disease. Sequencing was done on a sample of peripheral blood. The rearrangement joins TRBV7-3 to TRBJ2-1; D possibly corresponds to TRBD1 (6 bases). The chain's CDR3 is CASSPPAQGLAYNEQFF. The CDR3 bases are TGTGCCAGCAGCCCGCCAGCACAGGGTCTCGCCTACAATGAGCAGTTCTTC.